This entry lists 17 T cell receptor beta chains sequenced from one sample in a study of cytomegalovirus exposure and HLA in healthy donors. PCR used 60 Vbeta primers and 13 Jbeta primers. Repertoires were generated with immunoSEQ multiplex PCR, while TCRdb's copy carries only in-frame clones and drops some. The table lists 150,000 to 160,000 clones, about 80% of them singletons, with around 13% in the top ten. Sample: PBMCs. These receptors originate from a man aged 30-40 years in good health and CMV-seropositive.

This sequence joins TRBV9 and TRBJ1-5; D might be TRBD1 (5 bases). The CDR3 has 14 residues. Trimming took 4 bases from V and 7 from J, leaving 15 bases between them. Germline V gene data show CDR1 as SGDLS and CDR2 as YYNGEE. The CDR3 reads CASSPMGSGQPQHF. In DNA, the CDR3 is TGTGCCAGCAGCCCGATGGGGTCAGGGCAGCCCCAGCATTTT.

The chain is built from TRBV7-9 and TRBJ2-1; TRBD2 agrees at 7 bases. The CDR3 covers 19 residues. CDR1 and CDR2 (germline): SEHNR, FQNEAQ (reference sequence). V shed 5 bases and J 0 bases; nucleotides not matched to a gene: 16. The CDR3 loop reads CASSIRRGGSLTSYNEQFF. CDR3 nucleotide sequence: TGTGCCAGCAGCATCCGACGGGGCGGGAGCTTAACCTCCTACAATGAGCAGTTCTTC.

The chain combines TRBV7-9 with TRBJ1-1, with a possible D match to TRBD1 (6 bases). Germline loops: CDR1 SEHNR, CDR2 FQNEAQ (reference sequence). CDR3 length equals 14 residues. Trimming removed 2 bases from V and 1 base from J, with 8 bases in between. CDR3 protein: CASSLQGTNTEAFF. CDR3 in DNA: TGTGCCAGCAGCTTACAGGGGACGAACACTGAAGCTTTCTTT. Full variable domain (rest looked up from reference TRBV7-9 and TRBJ1-1): DTGVSQNPRHKITKRGQNVTFRCDPISEHNRLYWYRQTLGQGPEFLTYFQNEAQLEKSRLLSDRFSAERPKGSFSTLEIQRTEQGDSAMYLCASSLQGTNTEAFFGQGTRLTVV.

V and J are TRBV7-9 and TRBJ2-1; a weak D match, TRBD1 (5 bases). Trimming left V 0 bases short and J 10 bases short, with 13 bases between. CDR1 SEHNR and CDR2 FQNEAQ come from the germline V gene (reference sequence). This CDR3 has 14 amino acids. The DNA for the CDR3 is TGTGCCAGCAGCTTAGCGTTTGGGGCTACAGAGCAGTTCTTC. This encodes CASSLAFGATEQFF. The full variable domain, its missing parts supplied by reference TRBV7-9 and TRBJ2-1, is DTGVSQNPRHKITKRGQNVTFRCDPISEHNRLYWYRQTLGQGPEFLTYFQNEAQLEKSRLLSDRFSAERPKGSFSTLEIQRTEQGDSAMYLCASSLAFGATEQFFGPGTRLTVL.

This clone was seen only once. The rearrangement joins TRBV27 to TRBJ1-1; weak D call: TRBD1 (6 bases). The CDR3 runs 15 residues. V lost 4 bases and J 0 bases, leaving 12 bases between the germline ends. Germline values: CDR1 MNHEY, CDR2 SMNVEV (reference sequence). Here the CDR3 DNA reads TGTGCCAGCAGTTCTTTGCAGGGGATGAACACTGAAGCTTTCTTT. This codes for CASSSLQGMNTEAFF.

The rearrangement uses TRBV5-1 and TRBJ2-7, with a weak D call TRBD2 (6 bases). The germline gives CDR1 SGHRS, CDR2 YFSETQ. This CDR3 contains 16 residues. Trimming cost V 0 bases and J 3 bases, with 16 bases left between them. Written as DNA, the CDR3 is TGCGCCAGCAGCTTGGCGAGTAGCGGTGAGATCTACGAGCAGTACTTC. Its translation is CASSLASSGEIYEQYF.

The J gene is TRBJ1-1, the V gene TRBV7-2; D may be TRBD1 (5 bases). With 5 bases removed from V and 5 bases from J, the gap between germline ends came to 9 bases. The CDR3 has 12 amino acids. Germline CDR1 reads SGHTA; CDR2 reads FQGNSA. The chain's CDR3 is CASSARGTEAFF. The CDR3 DNA reads as TGTGCCAGCAGCGCCCGGGGGACTGAAGCTTTCTTT.

Details on this clone: Other DNA sequences from this sample encode an identical CDR3 as well. The CDR3, as DNA: TGTGCCAGCAGCTTAGCGACTAGTGTTTACGAGCAGTACTTC. Its translation is CASSLATSVYEQYF. The chain carries TRBV7-9 and TRBJ2-7; D may be TRBD2 (6 bases). The CDR3 has 14 residues. V gave up 0 bases and J gave up 4 bases, with 10 bases separating them. The germline CDR1 and CDR2 sequences are SEHNR and FQNEAQ (reference sequence).

This chain uses TRBV7-8 with TRBJ2-5; D perhaps matches TRBD2 (7 bases). The V end lost 4 bases, the J end lost 3 bases, and 18 bases lay between the germline ends. This CDR3 has 16 residues. CDR1 is SGHVS and CDR2 is FQNEAQ in the germline V gene. CDR3 loop: CASSSTWPGGEETQYF. The DNA for the CDR3 is TGTGCCAGCAGCTCCACATGGCCGGGGGGCGAAGAGACCCAGTACTTC.

V gene TRBV4-2 combines with J gene TRBJ2-7; tentative D call: TRBD1 (6 bases). Between the trimmed V and J ends, which lost 0 bases and 3 bases, there was a span of 12 bases. Germline-derived CDR1 and CDR2 are LGHNA and YNFKEQ. The CDR3 is 15 residues long. The CDR3 DNA reads as TGTGCCAGCAGCCAAGATAGCTGGGGGCTCTACGAGCAGTACTTC. Its translation: CASSQDSWGLYEQYF.

The V call is TRBV28, the J call TRBJ2-7; 10 bases line up with TRBD1. Per germline, CDR1 MDHEN and CDR2 SYDVKM. Losses at the gene ends were 8 bases for V and 3 bases for J; bases not matched to a gene: 10. The CDR3 is 15 residues long. The CDR3 DNA is TGTGCCAGCGGGGCCGTGGGACAGGGGCACTACGAGCAGTACTTC. Its protein is CASGAVGQGHYEQYF.

The table lists this clone with a count of one. The chain links TRBV10-3 to TRBJ2-1; a weak D match, TRBD2 (5 bases). Germline CDR1 and CDR2: ENHRY and SYGVKD. The V end lost 0 bases, the J end lost 7 bases, and 19 bases lay between the germline ends. This CDR3 contains 17 residues. In DNA, the CDR3 is TGTGCCATCAGTGAGTCCTTGTCAAGGGAGTTTAGGAATGAGCAGTTCTTC. Translating gives CAISESLSREFRNEQFF.

The V gene is TRBV2, the J gene TRBJ1-1; 9 nucleotides agree with TRBD1. CDR3 size: 14 residues. Per germline, CDR1 SNHLY and CDR2 FYNNEI. The V segment lost 10 bases and the J segment 0 bases; nucleotides outside the gene matches: 6. This CDR3 is CAIGQGLMNTEAFF. The CDR3 DNA reads TGTGCCATTGGACAGGGGCTCATGAACACTGAAGCTTTCTTT. Full variable domain (missing parts from reference TRBV2 and TRBJ1-1): EPEVTQTPSHQVTQMGQEVILRCVPISNHLYFYWYRQILGQKVEFLVSFYNNEISEKSEIFDDQFSVERPDGSNFTLKIRSTKLEDSAMYFCAIGQGLMNTEAFFGQGTRLTVV.

The gene calls are TRBV19 and TRBJ2-7; a possible D gene is TRBD2 (6 bases). The DNA end favors TRBJ2-1, so the J call may be wrong. Germline lookup yields CDR1 LNHDA and CDR2 SQIVND (reference sequence). The CDR3 has 13 residues. The CDR3 protein is CASYGGMADEQFF. CDR3 DNA sequence: TGTGCCAGTTACGGCGGGATGGCGGATGAGCAGTTCTTC.

In this sample, this clone turned up once. This rearrangement joins TRBV7-6 to TRBJ1-5; D gene ambiguous. Trimming cost V 8 bases and J 3 bases, with 20 bases left between them. Germline assignment: CDR1 SGHVS and CDR2 FNYEAQ. The CDR3 runs 16 residues. The CDR3, as DNA: TGTGCCAGCGAAAAGTACCGCAGAAATATCAATCAGCCCCAGCATTTT. Translation gives CASEKYRRNINQPQHF.

The V and J genes are TRBV2 and TRBJ1-2, with TRBD1 matching over 7 bases. This CDR3 is 13 amino acids long. The germline gives CDR1 SNHLY, CDR2 FYNNEI. V lost 5 bases, J lost 7 bases, and 7 bases stayed unmatched. The CDR3 nucleotides read TGTGCCAGCAGTAAGGAACAGGGGAGTGGCTACACCTTC. It codes for CASSKEQGSGYTF.

J is TRBJ2-1 and V is TRBV7-2; 7 bases line up with TRBD2. The CDR3 consists of 14 residues. V lost 3 bases to trimming and J lost 8 bases; unmatched junction nucleotides: 7. The germline CDR1 and CDR2 sequences are SGHTA and FQGNSA. CDR3 amino acids: CASSLGGGVDEQFF. The CDR3, as DNA: TGTGCCAGCAGCTTGGGGGGGGGTGTGGATGAGCAGTTCTTC.